These 30 T cell receptor beta chains were sequenced from one sample in a study of T cells in Graves' hyperthyroidism and ophthalmopathy. Amplified regions were TCR beta CDR3 sequences from RNA transcripts. HTBI primers drove first-round RT-PCR of the TCR CDR3. TCRdb re-called the multiplex PCR reads with MiXCR, one entry per CDR3 protein. The table records roughly 720,000 distinct CDR3 sequences, 17% of them present only once. The specimen sequenced was blood. These receptors all stem from a man aged 50 or older with Graves' hyperthyroidism.

This clonotype was observed a handful of times. The V and J genes are TRBV11-2 and TRBJ2-1; TRBD2 agrees at 7 bases. Germline-derived CDR1 and CDR2 are SGHAT and FQNNGV. V shed 8 bases, J shed 7 bases, and the junction held 8 bases outside the gene matches. The CDR3 contains 13 residues. The CDR3 protein is CASLSRLANEQFF. The CDR3 nucleotides are TGTGCCAGCCTATCTCGACTAGCTAATGAGCAGTTCTTC.

This clonotype was detected many times. The chain is built from TRBV10-3 and TRBJ2-2; 7 nucleotides match TRBD1. Germline-derived CDR1 and CDR2 are ENHRY and SYGVKD. The CDR3 loop spans 15 amino acids. J lost 7 bases, V lost 4 bases, and 9 bases had no gene match. The CDR3: CAISGPGGSGGELFF. The DNA of the CDR3 is TGTGCCATCAGTGGACCAGGGGGATCGGGCGGGGAGCTGTTTTTT.

This clonotype was found many times. The rearrangement links TRBV5-5 to TRBJ1-1; D call uncertain. CDR3 length: 13 residues. V shed 4 bases and J shed 1 base, with 8 bases lying between them. Germline assignment: CDR1 SGHKS and CDR2 YYEKEE (reference sequence). The CDR3 coding sequence is TGTGCCAGCAGCGTTGACTGGAACACTGAAGCTTTCTTT. Translated, it gives CASSVDWNTEAFF.

V is TRBV28 and J is TRBJ2-6, with D unclear. The CDR3 consists of 14 residues. V lost 3 bases and J lost 4, with 7 bases in between. Germline-derived CDR1 and CDR2 are MDHEN and SYDVKM. CDR3 DNA: TGTGCCAGCAGTTTTGACCCCGGGGCCAACGTCCTGACTTTC. Translation gives CASSFDPGANVLTF.

This clonotype was seen a few times. This rearrangement joins TRBV9 to TRBJ2-1; 13 bases agree with TRBD2. J gave up 6 bases and V 2 bases, and 2 bases lay outside the gene matches. This CDR3 is built from 15 residues. Germline V gene sequence: CDR1 SGDLS, CDR2 YYNGEE. The CDR3 loop reads CASSVGLAGINEQFF. CDR3 in DNA: TGTGCCAGCAGCGTGGGACTAGCGGGGATCAATGAGCAGTTCTTC. The variable domain in full, with the rest retrieved from reference TRBV9 and TRBJ2-1, is DSGVTQTPKHLITATGQRVTLRCSPRSGDLSVYWYQQSLDQGLQFLIQYYNGEERAKGNILERFSAQQFPDLHSELNLSSLELGDSALYFCASSVGLAGINEQFFGPGTRLTVL.

In its sample, this clonotype was seen many times. The chain combines TRBV20-1 with TRBJ2-1; 9 nucleotides agree with TRBD2. The CDR3 spans 14 residues. Germline V gene data show CDR1 as DFQATT and CDR2 as SNEGSKA (reference sequence). The V segment lost 3 bases and the J segment 7 bases; nucleotides outside the gene matches: 7. The CDR3 DNA is TGCAGTGCTAGTAAAGTAGCGGGAGTAAATGAGCAGTTCTTC. Its protein is CSASKVAGVNEQFF.

CDR3 loop: CSARPPDRNTGELFF. The CDR3, as DNA: TGCAGCGCCCGACCCCCGGACAGGAACACCGGGGAGCTGTTTTTT. The rearrangement joins TRBV29-1 to TRBJ2-2, with a weak D call TRBD1 (6 bases). Germline V lookup: CDR1 SQVTM, CDR2 ANQGSEA. The CDR3 has 15 residues. Trimming shortened V by 7 bases and J by 1 base, and 16 bases separated the two germline ends.

The J gene is TRBJ1-3, the V gene TRBV4-3, with unresolved D. Trimming left V 0 bases short and J 0 bases short, with 9 bases between. CDR1 and CDR2 (germline): LGHNA, YSLEER. This CDR3 is built from 16 residues. The CDR3 sequence: CASSQEGQLSGNTIYF. The CDR3 coding sequence is TGCGCCAGCAGCCAAGAGGGCCAGCTCTCTGGAAACACCATATATTTT.

Details on this clonotype: Given a much more abundant clone one base away, this may be a read error. The rearrangement links TRBV7-9 to TRBJ2-7; D unclear. Trimming took off 5 bases at V and 5 bases at J, with 13 bases between the two ends. This CDR3 comprises 13 residues. From germline, CDR1 is SEHNR and CDR2 FQNEAQ (reference sequence). Here the CDR3 DNA reads TGTGCCAGCAGCCCTACTCCCTTCGACGAGCAGTACTTC. As protein: CASSPTPFDEQYF. The full variable domain, its missing parts supplied by reference TRBV7-9 and TRBJ2-7, is DTGVSQNPRHKITKRGQNVTFRCDPISEHNRLYWYRQTLGQGPEFLTYFQNEAQLEKSRLLSDRFSAERPKGSFSTLEIQRTEQGDSAMYLCASSPTPFDEQYFGPGTRLTVT.

In the case of this clonotype: It may be a read error: a sequence one base away is much more abundant. V is TRBV30 and J is TRBJ2-2; D gene ambiguous. The CDR3 spans 13 residues. The germline CDR1 and CDR2 sequences are GTSNPN and SVGIG (reference sequence). The CDR3 loop is CAWSVRITAELFF. As DNA, the CDR3 is TGTGCCTGGAGTGTACGAATCACCGCGGAGCTGTTTTTT.

Ten or more counts support this clonotype. V and J are TRBV29-1 and TRBJ1-1, with D perhaps TRBD1 (5 bases). Per the germline V gene, CDR1 is SQVTM and CDR2 is ANQGSEA. V was pared by 4 bases and J by 6 bases, with 18 bases between. CDR3 length: 14 amino acids. The CDR3 region has the DNA TGCAGCGTTGTTCCCCAGGGTACCCCCTCTGAAGCTTTCTTT. Its translation: CSVVPQGTPSEAFF. Variable domain in full (rest from reference TRBV29-1 and TRBJ1-1): SAVISQKPSRDICQRGTSLTIQCQVDSQVTMMFWYRQQPGQSLTLIATANQGSEATYESGFVIDKFPISRPNLTFSTLTVSNMSPEDSSIYLCSVVPQGTPSEAFFGQGTRLTVV.

Many counts were recorded for this clonotype. CDR3 coding DNA: TGTGCCTGCCTTTGCCTATCGAACACCGGGGAGCTGTTTTTT. Translation: CACLCLSNTGELFF. The rearrangement uses TRBV30 and TRBJ2-2; D is unresolved. The length of the CDR3 is 14 residues. Looked up from germline, CDR1 is GTSNPN and CDR2 is SVGIG (reference sequence). The V end lost 6 bases, the J end lost 0 bases, and 11 bases lay between the germline ends. The full variable domain, rest sourced from reference TRBV30 and TRBJ2-2, is SQTIHQWPATLVQPVGSPLSLECTVEGTSNPNLYWYRQAAGRGLQLLFYSVGIGQISSEVPQNLSASRPQDRQFILSSKKLLLSDSGFYLCACLCLSNTGELFFGEGSRLTVL.

The chain has TRBV5-1 and TRBJ2-7, with TRBD2 matching over 8 bases. The CDR3 loop spans 14 amino acids. Looked up from germline, CDR1 is SGHRS and CDR2 is YFSETQ. V was pared by 0 bases and J by 3 bases, with 2 bases of the junction left unmatched. CDR3 nucleotides: TGCGCCAGCAGCTTGGGCGGGACTAGCTACGAGCAGTACGTC. It is translated as CASSLGGTSYEQYV.

This clonotype was seen ten or more times. The chain carries TRBV28 and TRBJ2-5; tentative D call: TRBD2 (5 bases). V lost 3 bases to trimming and J lost 2 bases, with 7 bases between them. CDR3 length: 13 residues. Germline loops: CDR1 MDHEN, CDR2 SYDVKM. The CDR3 DNA follows: TGTGCCAGCAGTTTCCGGGAACAAGAGACCCAGTACTTC. It translates to CASSFREQETQYF.

This sequence joins TRBV7-9 and TRBJ2-6, with D maybe TRBD1 (6 bases). The CDR3 runs 16 residues. V was clipped by 4 bases and J by 4 bases, with 14 bases between them. The V gene's germline CDR1 is SEHNR and CDR2 FQNEAQ (reference sequence). The CDR3 protein is CASSSYRERGANVLTF. Here the CDR3 DNA reads TGTGCCAGCAGCTCTTACAGGGAGAGGGGGGCCAACGTCCTGACTTTC.

The sample holds a few counts of this clonotype. The chain combines TRBV7-9 with TRBJ2-7, with 9 positions matching TRBD1. Germline V gives CDR1 SEHNR, CDR2 FQNEAQ (reference sequence). V trimming: 5 bases; J trimming: 0 bases; junction bases outside the gene matches: 8. The CDR3 spans 16 residues. In DNA form, the CDR3 reads TGTGCCAGCAGCGCGAACAGGGGGCCGCACTCCTACGAGCAGTACTTC. Translation gives CASSANRGPHSYEQYF.

This clonotype was detected a few times. V and J are TRBV12-3 or TRBV12-4 and TRBJ1-5; 10 positions match TRBD1. The CDR3 sequence is 14 residues long. After removal of 3 bases from V and 11 bases from J, the junction contained 7 bases not matched to a gene. The CDR3 is CASSLGQGKGSQHF. The CDR3 nucleotides read TGTGCCAGCAGTTTGGGACAGGGGAAAGGGTCCCAGCATTTT.

In its sample, this clonotype was seen many times. V usage is TRBV12-3 or TRBV12-4 and J usage is TRBJ1-3; TRBD1 aligns across 8 bases. J gave up 10 bases and V 11 bases, and 28 bases lay outside the gene matches. The CDR3 totals 18 residues. The CDR3 here is CARDCELAKGQGLATIYF. The CDR3 DNA is TGTGCCCGCGATTGTGAGCTTGCAAAAGGACAGGGTTTAGCGACCATATATTTT.

This clonotype was observed at least ten times. The chain couples TRBV29-1 to TRBJ2-1; no firm D call. The CDR3 is 13 residues long. Germline lookup yields CDR1 SQVTM and CDR2 ANQGSEA. The germline V and J ends were trimmed by 4 bases and 1 base, with 8 bases remaining between them. The CDR3 DNA reads TGCAGCGTTGGATCAGGTTCCTACAATGAGCAGTTCTTC. Translating it yields CSVGSGSYNEQFF.

This clonotype was picked up a small number of times. The chain joins TRBV20-1 to TRBJ2-7, with TRBD1 identical over 8 bases. The CDR3 has 15 residues. V lost 1 base and J lost 5; bases outside the gene matches: 10. Germline loops: CDR1 DFQATT, CDR2 SNEGSKA (reference sequence). CDR3 coding DNA: TGCAGTGCTAGAGGCCAACCGGGACAGGAACACGAGCAGTACTTC. This sequence encodes CSARGQPGQEHEQYF.

There are many counts of this clonotype. The genes are TRBV12-3 or TRBV12-4 and TRBJ2-1; the match to TRBD2 covers 13 bases. V trimming: 6 bases; J trimming: 7 bases; junction bases outside the gene matches: 3. CDR3 length: 14 amino acids. CDR3 DNA sequence: TGTGCCAGCAGGGGGGGACTAGCGGGAAATGAGCAGTTCTTC. This translates into CASRGGLAGNEQFF.

This clonotype was seen at least ten times. This rearrangement joins TRBV12-3 or TRBV12-4 to TRBJ1-4; no reliable D call. V was shortened by 8 bases and J by 4 bases, with 14 bases between the two germline ends. CDR3 length: 14 residues. DNA of the CDR3: TGTGCCAGCGGACCGGGAGGCAATAATGAAAAACTGTTTTTT. Encoded protein: CASGPGGNNEKLFF.

The chain carries TRBV9 and TRBJ1-4; unclear D gene. V was pared by 0 bases and J by 0 bases, with 12 bases between. The CDR3 is 17 amino acids. From germline, CDR1 is SGDLS and CDR2 YYNGEE. CDR3 sequence: CASSVENGDSTNEKLFF. In nucleotides, the CDR3 is TGTGCCAGCAGCGTAGAGAACGGGGATTCAACTAATGAAAAACTGTTTTTT. Complete variable domain (other parts from reference TRBV9 and TRBJ1-4): DSGVTQTPKHLITATGQRVTLRCSPRSGDLSVYWYQQSLDQGLQFLIQYYNGEERAKGNILERFSAQQFPDLHSELNLSSLELGDSALYFCASSVENGDSTNEKLFFGSGTQLSVL.

The table lists this clonotype with many counts. This chain joins TRBV5-1 and TRBJ1-1, with 8 nucleotides matching TRBD1. Germline V lookup: CDR1 SGHRS, CDR2 YFSETQ. CDR3 length: 17 residues. The V and J ends lost 0 bases and 0 bases, in that order; junction bases with no gene match: 7. The CDR3 nucleotides are TGCGCCAGCAGCTTGGCGGACAGGGTGGGGATGAACACTGAAGCTTTCTTT. Translation gives CASSLADRVGMNTEAFF.

This clonotype was detected only a few times. The genes are TRBV19 and TRBJ2-6; 10 bases are a match to TRBD1. The V gene's germline CDR1 is LNHDA and CDR2 SQIVND (reference sequence). The J segment lost 2 bases and the V segment lost 6 bases, leaving 7 bases of the junction unmatched. CDR3 size: 17 residues. The CDR3 here is CASSSGTGVPGANVLTF. The DNA of the CDR3 is TGTGCCAGTAGCTCCGGGACAGGGGTGCCTGGGGCCAACGTCCTGACTTTC.

This clonotype has only a few counts. The rearrangement uses TRBV6-2 or TRBV6-3 and TRBJ2-1, with TRBD2 matching 11 bases. The V and J ends lost 0 bases and 12 bases, in that order; junction bases with no gene match: 10. Germline lookup yields CDR1 MNHEY and CDR2 SVGEGT. This CDR3 has 16 amino acids. This chain's CDR3 is CASSYSNLLAGGWQFF. CDR3 coding DNA: TGTGCCAGCAGTTACTCGAACCTTCTAGCGGGAGGTTGGCAGTTCTTC.

Only a few counts were recorded for this clonotype. The rearrangement joins TRBV7-6 to TRBJ2-1; D remains unclear. There are 14 residues in the CDR3. V was clipped by 1 base and J by 4 bases, with 8 bases between them. Germline-derived CDR1 and CDR2 are SGHVS and FNYEAQ. The CDR3 here is CASSLGHAYNEQFF. Here the CDR3 DNA reads TGTGCCAGCAGCTTAGGGCATGCATACAATGAGCAGTTCTTC.

A few counts support this clonotype. In DNA, the CDR3 is TGTGCCAGCTCACCACCAAAGGCAGGAGGCGATGGCTACACCTTC. It yields the protein CASSPPKAGGDGYTF. The V gene is TRBV18, the J gene TRBJ1-2; D gene ambiguous. Per the germline V gene, CDR1 is KGHSH and CDR2 is LQKENI. This CDR3 spans 15 amino acids. The germline V and J ends were trimmed by 0 bases and 6 bases, with 14 bases remaining between them. Full variable domain (outside the CDR3, taken from reference TRBV18 and TRBJ1-2): NAGVMQNPRHLVRRRGQEARLRCSPMKGHSHVYWYRQLPEEGLKFMVYLQKENIIDESGMPKERFSAEFPKEGPSILRIQQVVRGDSAAYFCASSPPKAGGDGYTFGSGTRLTVV.

CDR3: CASSAGQPNTGELFF. The CDR3, as DNA: TGTGCCAGCAGCGCGGGACAGCCGAACACCGGGGAGCTGTTTTTT. The chain employs TRBV9 and TRBJ2-2; 7 nucleotides agree with TRBD1. J was trimmed by 0 bases and V by 3 bases; bases with no gene match: 2. This CDR3 has 15 residues. CDR1 is SGDLS, CDR2 YYNGEE, per germline.

This clonotype was seen many times. The gene calls are TRBV20-1 and TRBJ2-7; TRBD1 might be the D (6 bases). V lost 1 base and J lost 3, with 13 bases in between. The CDR3 spans 14 residues. CDR1 and CDR2 from the germline V gene are DFQATT and SNEGSKA (reference sequence). The CDR3 nucleotides read TGCAGTGCTAGAGGGGACACAGGCTTCTACGAGCAGTACTTC. Protein sequence: CSARGDTGFYEQYF.